These 12 T cell receptor beta chains came from one sample sequenced in a study of blood T cell repertoires in COVID-19. This table comes from immunoSEQ multiplex PCR, and its TCRdb copy is limited to in-frame clones, with some not included. The sample shows 150,000 to 200,000 clones, 80% to 90% of them seen only once. The sample comprised peripheral blood. The source is a woman of 80 years or more with acute or convalescent COVID-19.

V usage is TRBV19 and J usage is TRBJ1-3, with 8 bases fitting TRBD1. V was clipped by 3 bases and J by 1 base; unmatched bases: 5. Germline CDR1 is LNHDA and CDR2 is SQIVND (reference sequence). The CDR3 runs to 16 residues. The CDR3 here is CASSIGTGSSGNTIYF. Written as DNA, the CDR3 is TGTGCCAGTAGTATCGGGACAGGATCTTCTGGAAACACCATATATTTT.

The chain uses TRBV7-9 and TRBJ1-2; D call uncertain. Germline V lookup: CDR1 SEHNR, CDR2 FQNEAQ (reference sequence). V lost 5 bases and J 3 bases, leaving 10 bases between the germline ends. This CDR3 region has 13 residues. The CDR3 loop reads CASSRDFDYGYTF. CDR3 DNA: TGTGCCAGCAGCCGGGATTTCGACTATGGCTACACCTTC.

Here the CDR3 reads CASSLGVEQFF. The CDR3 bases are TGTGCCAGCAGCTTAGGCGTCGAGCAGTTCTTC. The chain links TRBV7-9 to TRBJ2-1; D is ambiguous. Germline V gene data show CDR1 as SEHNR and CDR2 as FQNEAQ (reference sequence). The ends were cut back, 1 base at V and 10 bases at J, with 5 bases in the middle. This CDR3 is 11 amino acids long.

The chain couples TRBV11-2 to TRBJ2-1; 7 nucleotides match TRBD2. The junction had 9 bases not matched to a gene; V was cut back by 5 bases and J by 2 bases. The CDR3 runs 16 residues. Germline-derived CDR1 and CDR2 are SGHAT and FQNNGV. The chain's CDR3 is CASSPGGSTTYNEQFF. The CDR3 nucleotides read TGTGCCAGCAGCCCCGGGGGGTCTACAACCTACAATGAGCAGTTCTTC.

The V gene is TRBV18, the J gene TRBJ2-2; 7 bases agree with TRBD1. Germline lookup yields CDR1 KGHSH and CDR2 LQKENI. CDR3 length: 17 amino acids. V lost 3 bases, J lost 2 bases, and 9 bases stayed unmatched. This CDR3 is CASSPFPGQRNTGELFF. CDR3 nucleotides: TGTGCCAGCTCACCTTTTCCGGGACAGCGAAACACCGGGGAGCTGTTTTTT.

This chain uses TRBV2 with TRBJ2-5, with a possible D match to TRBD1 (7 bases). Germline V CDR1 and CDR2: SNHLY, FYNNEI. V was clipped by 4 bases and J by 5 bases, with 23 bases between them. CDR3 length: 17 residues. The CDR3 reads CASSGWLTGSGGETQYF. For the CDR3, the DNA is TGTGCCAGCAGTGGTTGGCTGACAGGGTCCGGAGGGGAGACCCAGTACTTC.

On this clone itself: The identical CDR3 is also encoded by other nucleotide sequences in the sample. The chain has TRBV18 and TRBJ1-2; 10 nucleotides align to TRBD1. The CDR3 length is 13 residues. The germline gives CDR1 KGHSH, CDR2 LQKENI. The ends lost 3 bases at V and 8 bases at J; junction bases unmatched: 3. CDR3 sequence (DNA): TGTGCCAGCTCACCCGGGACAGGGGTCGGCTACACCTTC. It codes for CASSPGTGVGYTF.

This rearrangement joins TRBV19 to TRBJ2-7; tentatively, D is TRBD2 (6 bases). The V gene's germline CDR1 is LNHDA and CDR2 SQIVND (reference sequence). The CDR3 runs 14 residues. The ends were cut back, 3 bases at V and 3 bases at J, with 12 bases in the middle. CDR3 amino acids: CASSIRGSHYEQYF. Here the CDR3 DNA reads TGTGCCAGTAGTATTCGGGGGAGTCACTACGAGCAGTACTTC. The entire variable domain, with the rest obtained from reference TRBV19 and TRBJ2-7, is as follows: DGGITQSPKYLFRKEGQNVTLSCEQNLNHDAMYWYRQDPGQGLRLIYYSQIVNDFQKGDIAEGYSVSREKKESFPLTVTSAQKNPTAFYLCASSIRGSHYEQYFGPGTRLTVT.

This clone was found once. V is TRBV15 and J is TRBJ2-7; maybe TRBD1 (6 bases). Germline loops: CDR1 LNHNV, CDR2 YYDKDF (reference sequence). Between the trimmed V and J ends, which lost 1 base and 2 bases, there was a span of 15 bases. This CDR3 is 16 amino acids long. The CDR3 region has the DNA TGTGCCACCAGCAGAGTTGGAGCAGGGGATCCCTACGAGCAGTACTTC. Its protein is CATSRVGAGDPYEQYF.

J is TRBJ1-1 and V is TRBV7-3, with D perhaps TRBD1 (5 bases). Trimming took 5 bases from V and 4 from J, leaving 14 bases between them. Germline CDR1 reads SGHTA; CDR2 reads FQGTGA. CDR3 length: 14 residues. This CDR3 is CASSPRGLGTEAFF. Written as DNA, the CDR3 is TGTGCCAGCAGCCCAAGGGGATTGGGCACTGAAGCTTTCTTT. Looking up the rest from reference TRBV7-3 and TRBJ1-1 gives the full variable domain: GAGVSQTPSNKVTEKGKYVELRCDPISGHTALYWYRQSLGQGPEFLIYFQGTGAADDSGLPNDRFFAVRPEGSVSTLKIQRTERGDSAVYLCASSPRGLGTEAFFGQGTRLTVV.

The chain recombines TRBV5-4 with TRBJ2-7; TRBD1 matches at 8 bases. CDR1 and CDR2 from the germline V gene are SGHNT and YYREEE (reference sequence). CDR3 length equals 14 residues. V lost 4 bases to trimming and J lost 8 bases; unmatched junction nucleotides: 11. Here the CDR3 DNA reads TGTGCCAGCAGCAGTCAGGGGGCCTCTACGAAGCAGTACTTC. Translation gives CASSSQGASTKQYF.

CDR3 amino acids: CASSQGQTIGELFF. CDR3 nucleotides: TGTGCCAGCAGCCAAGGACAGACGATCGGGGAGCTGTTTTTT. V and J are TRBV11-1 and TRBJ2-2; perhaps TRBD1 as D (6 bases). Germline values: CDR1 SGHAT, CDR2 FQDESV (reference sequence). V was trimmed by 5 bases and J by 7 bases, leaving 14 bases between them. The CDR3 has 14 amino acids.